These T cell receptor beta chains were read from a single sample in a study of shared clonotypes between healthy human individuals. The protocol was immunoSEQ multiplex PCR, while the TCRdb copy is restricted to in-frame clones and leaves out a portion. In the table there are roughly 2.5 million clones, roughly nine tenths of which are singletons. The sequenced sample consisted of naive CD4+ T cells sorted from blood. The source is a man aged 18 to 29 in good health. Each CDR3 is given with its conserved first and last residue. Each record gives: D gene, V gene, CDR3 length, J gene, clone size, CDR3 protein, CDR3 DNA. The D gene is left open where the match is weak. A clone size is listed for some rows: how often the clone was seen (once, few, many), or a class if it is expanded.

D gene: NA
V gene: TRBV6-6
CDR3 length: 14
J gene: TRBJ2-3
clone size: NA
CDR3 protein: CASESQSGADTQYF
CDR3 DNA: TGTGCCAGCGAGTCCCAGTCGGGGGCAGATACGCAGTATTTT

D gene: NA
V gene: TRBV7-8
CDR3 length: 15
J gene: TRBJ2-3
clone size: once
CDR3 protein: CASSSLASHTDTQYF
CDR3 DNA: TGTGCCAGCAGCTCCTTAGCGAGCCACACAGATACGCAGTATTTT

D gene: NA
V gene: TRBV10-1
CDR3 length: 13
J gene: TRBJ1-5
clone size: few
CDR3 protein: CASSESTHQPQHF
CDR3 DNA: TGCGCCAGCAGTGAGTCTACCCATCAGCCCCAGCATTTT

D gene: TRBD1
V gene: TRBV30
CDR3 length: 17
J gene: TRBJ1-3
clone size: NA
CDR3 protein: CAWTSRDRVGGGNTIYF
CDR3 DNA: TGTGCCTGGACCTCCAGGGACAGGGTGGGAGGTGGAAACACCATATATTTT

D gene: NA
V gene: TRBV7-2
CDR3 length: 14
J gene: TRBJ1-5
clone size: NA
CDR3 protein: CASSPRWGNQPQHF
CDR3 DNA: TGTGCCAGCAGCCCCCGGTGGGGCAATCAGCCCCAGCATTTT

D gene: TRBD2
V gene: TRBV7-2
CDR3 length: 20
J gene: TRBJ2-7
clone size: NA
CDR3 protein: CASSLALGLAGATFSYEQYF
CDR3 DNA: TGTGCCAGCAGCTTAGCGCTAGGGCTAGCGGGCGCTACGTTCTCCTACGAGCAGTACTTC

D gene: NA
V gene: TRBV7-2
CDR3 length: 15
J gene: TRBJ2-1
clone size: NA
CDR3 protein: CASTSLDRLYNEQFF
CDR3 DNA: TGTGCCAGCACCAGCCTGGACAGACTATACAATGAGCAGTTCTTC

D gene: TRBD1
V gene: TRBV7-9
CDR3 length: 14
J gene: TRBJ1-2
clone size: NA
CDR3 protein: CASSLDRGQDGYTF
CDR3 DNA: TGTGCCAGCAGCTTAGACAGGGGGCAGGATGGCTACACCTTC

D gene: NA
V gene: TRBV7-9
CDR3 length: 15
J gene: TRBJ1-2
clone size: NA
CDR3 protein: CASSPSREGSYGYTF
CDR3 DNA: TGTGCCAGCAGCCCGTCCAGGGAGGGGTCCTATGGCTACACCTTC

D gene: TRBD1
V gene: TRBV5-4
CDR3 length: 15
J gene: TRBJ1-2
clone size: NA
CDR3 protein: CASSFTGTGGYGYTF
CDR3 DNA: TGTGCCAGCAGCTTCACCGGGACAGGGGGCTATGGCTACACCTTC

D gene: TRBD1
V gene: TRBV7-2
CDR3 length: 14
J gene: TRBJ1-6
clone size: once
CDR3 protein: CASSPQGGGSPLHF
CDR3 DNA: TGTGCCAGCAGCCCTCAGGGGGGTGGTTCACCCCTCCACTTT

D gene: NA
V gene: TRBV18
CDR3 length: 14
J gene: TRBJ2-7
clone size: NA
CDR3 protein: CASSPPSGPYEQYF
CDR3 DNA: TGTGCCAGCTCACCGCCTTCAGGGCCCTACGAGCAGTACTTC

D gene: NA
V gene: TRBV10-2
CDR3 length: 14
J gene: TRBJ2-3
clone size: NA
CDR3 protein: CASTEGLITDTQYF
CDR3 DNA: TGCGCCAGCACCGAGGGACTCATCACAGATACGCAGTATTTT

D gene: NA
V gene: TRBV5-1
CDR3 length: 15
J gene: TRBJ2-5
clone size: NA
CDR3 protein: CASSLAGSDWETQYF
CDR3 DNA: TGCGCCAGCAGCTTGGCGGGGTCCGATTGGGAGACCCAGTACTTC

D gene: TRBD1
V gene: TRBV6-5
CDR3 length: 15
J gene: TRBJ2-1
clone size: NA
CDR3 protein: CASSATGGTYNEQFF
CDR3 DNA: TGTGCCAGCAGTGCTACAGGGGGAACCTACAATGAGCAGTTCTTC

D gene: NA
V gene: TRBV30
CDR3 length: 14
J gene: TRBJ1-4
clone size: NA
CDR3 protein: CAWSKDRPNEKLFF
CDR3 DNA: TGTGCCTGGAGTAAGGACAGACCGAATGAAAAACTGTTTTTT

D gene: TRBD1
V gene: TRBV6-5
CDR3 length: 14
J gene: TRBJ2-7
clone size: NA
CDR3 protein: CASSPDRPSYEQYF
CDR3 DNA: TGTGCCAGCAGCCCGGACAGGCCCTCCTACGAGCAGTACTTC

D gene: TRBD2
V gene: TRBV7-2
CDR3 length: 14
J gene: TRBJ2-7
clone size: NA
CDR3 protein: CASSLGGSTTGQYF
CDR3 DNA: TGTGCCAGCAGCCTTGGCGGGAGTACTACGGGGCAGTACTTC

D gene: NA
V gene: TRBV11-2
CDR3 length: 14
J gene: TRBJ2-5
clone size: NA
CDR3 protein: CASSLIGTKETQYF
CDR3 DNA: TGTGCCAGCAGCTTAATCGGGACCAAAGAGACCCAGTACTTC

D gene: NA
V gene: TRBV18
CDR3 length: 15
J gene: TRBJ2-2
clone size: NA
CDR3 protein: CASSPFSAGTGELFF
CDR3 DNA: TGTGCCAGCTCACCCTTTAGTGCCGGCACCGGGGAGCTGTTTTTT

D gene: NA
V gene: TRBV10-3
CDR3 length: 12
J gene: TRBJ2-7
clone size: NA
CDR3 protein: CAIRGSAYEQYF
CDR3 DNA: TGTGCCATCAGGGGTTCCGCCTACGAGCAGTACTTC

D gene: TRBD1
V gene: TRBV27
CDR3 length: 15
J gene: TRBJ2-7
clone size: NA
CDR3 protein: CASKGWGQGPYEQYF
CDR3 DNA: TGTGCCAGCAAAGGTTGGGGACAGGGCCCCTACGAGCAGTACTTC

D gene: NA
V gene: TRBV11-2
CDR3 length: 15
J gene: TRBJ2-3
clone size: NA
CDR3 protein: CASSLTGTGTDTQYF
CDR3 DNA: TGTGCCAGCAGCTTGACCGGGACGGGCACAGATACGCAGTATTTT

D gene: NA
V gene: TRBV4-1
CDR3 length: 15
J gene: TRBJ1-1
clone size: once
CDR3 protein: CASSQWQLMNTEAFF
CDR3 DNA: TGCGCCAGCAGCCAATGGCAGCTCATGAACACTGAAGCTTTCTTT

D gene: NA
V gene: TRBV19
CDR3 length: 13
J gene: TRBJ1-2
clone size: NA
CDR3 protein: CASSIGTDYGYTF
CDR3 DNA: TGTGCCAGTAGTATAGGGACAGACTATGGCTACACCTTC

D gene: NA
V gene: TRBV7-3
CDR3 length: 14
J gene: TRBJ2-2
clone size: NA
CDR3 protein: CASSLKPNTGELFF
CDR3 DNA: TGTGCCAGCAGCTTAAAGCCGAACACCGGGGAGCTGTTTTTT

D gene: NA
V gene: TRBV5-1
CDR3 length: 13
J gene: TRBJ2-1
clone size: NA
CDR3 protein: CASSLGPYNEQFF
CDR3 DNA: TGCGCCAGCAGCTTGGGTCCTTACAATGAGCAGTTCTTC

D gene: TRBD1
V gene: TRBV6-5
CDR3 length: 14
J gene: TRBJ1-5
clone size: NA
CDR3 protein: CASRSNRGNQPQHF
CDR3 DNA: TGTGCCAGCAGGTCAAACAGGGGAAATCAGCCCCAGCATTTT

D gene: NA
V gene: TRBV10-1
CDR3 length: 13
J gene: TRBJ2-5
clone size: NA
CDR3 protein: CASSESPAGTQYF
CDR3 DNA: TGCGCCAGCAGTGAGTCTCCGGCCGGGACCCAGTACTTC

D gene: NA
V gene: TRBV5-8
CDR3 length: 15
J gene: TRBJ1-2
clone size: NA
CDR3 protein: CASSYNDRPLYGYTF
CDR3 DNA: TGTGCCAGCAGCTACAATGACAGGCCCCTGTATGGCTACACCTTC

D gene: TRBD1
V gene: TRBV30
CDR3 length: 15
J gene: TRBJ1-5
clone size: NA
CDR3 protein: CAWSGTGYSNQPQHF
CDR3 DNA: TGTGCCTGGAGTGGGACAGGTTATAGCAATCAGCCCCAGCATTTT

D gene: TRBD1
V gene: TRBV5-4
CDR3 length: 14
J gene: TRBJ1-1
clone size: NA
CDR3 protein: CASTKGQMNTEAFF
CDR3 DNA: TGTGCCAGCACCAAGGGACAGATGAACACTGAAGCTTTCTTT

D gene: NA
V gene: TRBV6-5
CDR3 length: 15
J gene: TRBJ1-1
clone size: NA
CDR3 protein: CASSYSSGVGTEAFF
CDR3 DNA: TGTGCCAGCAGTTACTCCTCGGGAGTGGGCACTGAAGCTTTCTTT